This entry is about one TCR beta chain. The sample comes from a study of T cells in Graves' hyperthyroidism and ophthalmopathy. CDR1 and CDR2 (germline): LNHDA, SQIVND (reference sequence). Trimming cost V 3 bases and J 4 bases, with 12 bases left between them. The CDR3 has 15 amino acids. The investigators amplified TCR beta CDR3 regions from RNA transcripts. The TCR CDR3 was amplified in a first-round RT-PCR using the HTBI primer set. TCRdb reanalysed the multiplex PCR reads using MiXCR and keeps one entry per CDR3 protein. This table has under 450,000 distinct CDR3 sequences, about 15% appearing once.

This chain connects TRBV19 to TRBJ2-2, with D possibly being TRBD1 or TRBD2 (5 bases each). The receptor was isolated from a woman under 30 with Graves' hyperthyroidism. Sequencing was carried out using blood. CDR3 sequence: CASSMGPTSTGELFF. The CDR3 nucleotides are TGTGCCAGTAGTATGGGACCCACCAGCACCGGGGAGCTGTTTTTT.